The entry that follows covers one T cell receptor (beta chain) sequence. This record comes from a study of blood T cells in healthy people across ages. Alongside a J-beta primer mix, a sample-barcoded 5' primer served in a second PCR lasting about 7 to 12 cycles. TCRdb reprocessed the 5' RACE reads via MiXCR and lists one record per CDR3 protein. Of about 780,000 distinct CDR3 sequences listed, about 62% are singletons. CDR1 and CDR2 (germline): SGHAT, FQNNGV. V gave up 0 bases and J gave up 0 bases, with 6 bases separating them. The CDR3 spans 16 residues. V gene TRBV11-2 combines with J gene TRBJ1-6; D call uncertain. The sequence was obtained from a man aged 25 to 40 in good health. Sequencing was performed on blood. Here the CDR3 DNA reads TGTGCCAGCAGCTTAGAGGGTCGCTCCTATAATTCACCCCTCCACTTT. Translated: CASSLEGRSYNSPLHF.